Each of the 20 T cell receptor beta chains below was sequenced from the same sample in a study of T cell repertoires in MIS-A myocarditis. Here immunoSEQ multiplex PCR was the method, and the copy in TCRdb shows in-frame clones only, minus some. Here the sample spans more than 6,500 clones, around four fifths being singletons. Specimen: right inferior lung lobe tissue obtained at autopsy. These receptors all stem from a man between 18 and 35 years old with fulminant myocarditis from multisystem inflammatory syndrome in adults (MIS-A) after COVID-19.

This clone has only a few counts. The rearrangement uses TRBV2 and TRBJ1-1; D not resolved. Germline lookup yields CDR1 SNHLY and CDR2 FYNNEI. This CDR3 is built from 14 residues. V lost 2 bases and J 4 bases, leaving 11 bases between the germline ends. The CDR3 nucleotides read TGTGCCAGCAGTGAATTGGGGAATCCCACTGAAGCTTTCTTT. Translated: CASSELGNPTEAFF.

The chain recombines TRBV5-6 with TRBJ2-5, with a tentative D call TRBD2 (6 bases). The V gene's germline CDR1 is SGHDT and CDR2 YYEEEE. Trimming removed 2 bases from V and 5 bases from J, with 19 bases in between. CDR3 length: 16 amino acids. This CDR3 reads CASSFSPGGVGETQYF. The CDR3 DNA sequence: TGTGCCAGCAGCTTCTCCCCGGGCGGGGTTGGGGAGACCCAGTACTTC.

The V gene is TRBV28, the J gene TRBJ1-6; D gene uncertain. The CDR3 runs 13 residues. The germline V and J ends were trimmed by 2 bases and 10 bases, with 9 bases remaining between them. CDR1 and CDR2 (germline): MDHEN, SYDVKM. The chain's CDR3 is CASSLNQESPLHF. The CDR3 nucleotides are TGTGCCAGCAGTTTAAACCAGGAGTCACCCCTCCACTTT.

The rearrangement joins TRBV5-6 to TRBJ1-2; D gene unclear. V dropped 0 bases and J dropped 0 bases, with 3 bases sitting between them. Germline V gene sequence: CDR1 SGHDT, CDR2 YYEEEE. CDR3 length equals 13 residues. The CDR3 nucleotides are TGTGCCAGCAGCTTGGGACCTAACTATGGCTACACCTTC. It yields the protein CASSLGPNYGYTF.

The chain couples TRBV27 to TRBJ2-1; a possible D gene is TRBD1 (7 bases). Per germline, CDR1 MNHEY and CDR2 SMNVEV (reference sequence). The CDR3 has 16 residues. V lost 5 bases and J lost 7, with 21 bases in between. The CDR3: CASSPLASRGRNEQFF. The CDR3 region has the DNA TGTGCCAGCAGTCCCCTAGCTAGCAGGGGGAGGAATGAGCAGTTCTTC.

The CDR3: CASLRKLYGYTF. The CDR3 DNA is TGTGCCTCCCTCAGAAAGCTCTATGGCTACACCTTC. This chain uses TRBV30 with TRBJ1-2; no definite D call. The germline CDR1 and CDR2 sequences are GTSNPN and SVGIG (reference sequence). V was clipped by 7 bases and J by 4 bases, with 13 bases between them. The CDR3 has 12 residues.

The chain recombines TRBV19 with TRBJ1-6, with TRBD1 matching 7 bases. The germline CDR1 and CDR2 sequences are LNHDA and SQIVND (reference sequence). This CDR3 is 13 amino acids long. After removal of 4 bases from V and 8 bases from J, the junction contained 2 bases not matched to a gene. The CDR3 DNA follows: TGTGCCAGTAGTAACACAGGGGATTCACCCCTCCACTTT. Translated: CASSNTGDSPLHF.

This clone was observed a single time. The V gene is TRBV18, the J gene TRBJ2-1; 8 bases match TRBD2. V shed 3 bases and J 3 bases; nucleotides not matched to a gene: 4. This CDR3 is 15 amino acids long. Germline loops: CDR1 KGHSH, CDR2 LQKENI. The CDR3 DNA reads TGTGCCAGCTCACCCGGACTAGCTGGCTACAATGAGCAGTTCTTC. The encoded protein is CASSPGLAGYNEQFF.

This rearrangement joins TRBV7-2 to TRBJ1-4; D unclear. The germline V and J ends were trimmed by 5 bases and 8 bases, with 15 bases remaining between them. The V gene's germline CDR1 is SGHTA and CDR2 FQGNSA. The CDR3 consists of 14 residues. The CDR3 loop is CASSEGPTDEKLFF. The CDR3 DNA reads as TGTGCCAGCAGCGAGGGCCCTACGGACGAAAAACTGTTTTTT.

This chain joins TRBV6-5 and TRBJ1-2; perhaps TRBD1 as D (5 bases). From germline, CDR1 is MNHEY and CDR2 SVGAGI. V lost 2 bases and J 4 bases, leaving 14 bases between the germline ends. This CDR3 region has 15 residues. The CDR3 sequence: CASSYGTGDRYGYTF. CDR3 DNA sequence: TGTGCCAGCAGTTACGGGACGGGGGACCGCTATGGCTACACCTTC.

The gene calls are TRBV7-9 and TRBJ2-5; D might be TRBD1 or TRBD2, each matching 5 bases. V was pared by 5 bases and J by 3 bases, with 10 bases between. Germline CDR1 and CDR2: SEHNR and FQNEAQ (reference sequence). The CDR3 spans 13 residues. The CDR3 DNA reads TGTGCCAGCAGCCCCGGGACGGAAGAGACCCAGTACTTC. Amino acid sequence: CASSPGTEETQYF.

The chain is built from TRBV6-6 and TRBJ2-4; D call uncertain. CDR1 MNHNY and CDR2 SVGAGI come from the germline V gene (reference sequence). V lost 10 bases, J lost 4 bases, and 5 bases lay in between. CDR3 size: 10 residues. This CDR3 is CATYKNIQYF. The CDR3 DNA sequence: TGTGCCACCTATAAAAACATTCAGTACTTC.

The CDR3 bases are TGTGCCAGCAGCTCAATGATATCTGGGGGGTTCACAGATACGCAGTATTTT. The encoded protein is CASSSMISGGFTDTQYF. The chain links TRBV7-2 to TRBJ2-3; D may be TRBD2 (6 bases). The CDR3 consists of 17 residues. V was trimmed by 4 bases and J by 2 bases, leaving 19 bases between them. CDR1 and CDR2 (germline): SGHTA, FQGNSA.

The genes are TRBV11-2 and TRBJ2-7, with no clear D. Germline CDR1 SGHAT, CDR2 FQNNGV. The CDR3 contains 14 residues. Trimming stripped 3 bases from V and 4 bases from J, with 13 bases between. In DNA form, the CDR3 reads TGTGCCAGCAGCTTGGGCTTTACCCTATACGAGCAGTACTTC. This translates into CASSLGFTLYEQYF.

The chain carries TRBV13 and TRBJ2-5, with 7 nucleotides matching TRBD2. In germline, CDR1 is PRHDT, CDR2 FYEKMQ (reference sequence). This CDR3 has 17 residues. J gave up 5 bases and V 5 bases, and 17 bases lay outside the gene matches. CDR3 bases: TGTGCCAGCAGCACCCGGACTAGTCAATGGGACGGGGAGACCCAGTACTTC. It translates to CASSTRTSQWDGETQYF.

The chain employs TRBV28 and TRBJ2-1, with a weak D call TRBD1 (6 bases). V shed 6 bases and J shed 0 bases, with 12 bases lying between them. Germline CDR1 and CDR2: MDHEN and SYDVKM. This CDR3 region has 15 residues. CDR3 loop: CASRRDNRSYNEQFF. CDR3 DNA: TGTGCCAGCAGAAGGGACAACCGCTCCTACAATGAGCAGTTCTTC. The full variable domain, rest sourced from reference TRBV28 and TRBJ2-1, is DVKVTQSSRYLVKRTGEKVFLECVQDMDHENMFWYRQDPGLGLRLIYFSYDVKMKEKGDIPEGYSVSREKKERFSLILESASTNQTSMYLCASRRDNRSYNEQFFGPGTRLTVL.

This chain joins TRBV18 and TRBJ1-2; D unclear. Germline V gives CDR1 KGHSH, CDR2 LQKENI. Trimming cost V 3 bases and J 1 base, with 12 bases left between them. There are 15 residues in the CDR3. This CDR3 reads CASSPSTDLNYGYTF. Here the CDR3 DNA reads TGTGCCAGCTCACCCTCGACGGACCTTAACTATGGCTACACCTTC.

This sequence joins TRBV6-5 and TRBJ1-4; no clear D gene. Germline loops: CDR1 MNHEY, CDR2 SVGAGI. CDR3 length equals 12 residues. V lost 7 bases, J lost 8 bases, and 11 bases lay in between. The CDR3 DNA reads TGTGCCAGCAAAGAGGTTTGGGAAAAACTGTTTTTT. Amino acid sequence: CASKEVWEKLFF.

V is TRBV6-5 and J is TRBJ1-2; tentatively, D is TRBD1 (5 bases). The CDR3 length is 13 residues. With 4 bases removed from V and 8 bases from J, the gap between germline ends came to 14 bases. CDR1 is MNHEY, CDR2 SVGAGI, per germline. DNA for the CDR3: TGTGCCAGCAGTTTCGGCAGGGCCTCCGGCTACACCTTC. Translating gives CASSFGRASGYTF.

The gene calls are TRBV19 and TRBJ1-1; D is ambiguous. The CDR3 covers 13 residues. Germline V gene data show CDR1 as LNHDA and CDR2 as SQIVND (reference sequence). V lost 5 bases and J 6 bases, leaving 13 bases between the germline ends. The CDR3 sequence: CASSSRSSAEAFF. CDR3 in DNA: TGTGCCAGTAGTTCGAGGAGTTCGGCTGAAGCTTTCTTT.